This T cell receptor beta chain was retrieved from a study of T cell repertoires in cytomegalovirus infection. Study-wide context: From public TCR beta signatures came an indication of both CMV infection and matching HLA type.

Study-wide findings and caveats: Dominating the ex vivo response were HLA-C-restricted CMV-specific TCR beta clonotypes. Carriers of CMV plus the relevant HLA were identified by cumulative public TCR beta family frequency.

This clonotype was seen ten or more times. What it binds is not known. MiXCR, run by TCRdb on the reads, gives a single entry per CDR3 protein. The repertoire holds about 250,000 distinct CDR3 sequences, with over 15% as singletons. This TCR was recovered from a human donor in good health (CMV status not recorded). Some clones in this sample may be carry-over from other donors' samples. Sequenced material: CD8+ T cells from PBMCs.

CDR3 sequence (DNA): TGTGCCACCACAAGTCGGGACATTGGATATAGCTCCTACAATGAGCAGTTCTTC. Protein product: CATTSRDIGYSSYNEQFF. The chain combines TRBV19 with TRBJ2-1; tentatively, D is TRBD1 (6 bases). The CDR3 contains 18 residues. V was trimmed by 10 bases and J by 0 bases, leaving 25 bases between them. The germline gives CDR1 LNHDA, CDR2 SQIVND (reference sequence).